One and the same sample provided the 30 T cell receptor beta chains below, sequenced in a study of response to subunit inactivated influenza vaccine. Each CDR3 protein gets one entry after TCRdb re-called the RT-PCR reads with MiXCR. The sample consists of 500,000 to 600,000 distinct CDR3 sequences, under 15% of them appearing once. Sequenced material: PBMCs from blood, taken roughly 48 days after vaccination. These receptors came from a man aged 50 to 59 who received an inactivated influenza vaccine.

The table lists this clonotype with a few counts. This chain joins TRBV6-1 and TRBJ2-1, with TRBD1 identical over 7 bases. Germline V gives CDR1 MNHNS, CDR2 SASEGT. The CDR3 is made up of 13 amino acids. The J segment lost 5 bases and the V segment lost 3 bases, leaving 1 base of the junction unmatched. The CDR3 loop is CASSETGNNEQFF. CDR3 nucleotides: TGTGCCAGCAGTGAGACAGGGAACAATGAGCAGTTCTTC.

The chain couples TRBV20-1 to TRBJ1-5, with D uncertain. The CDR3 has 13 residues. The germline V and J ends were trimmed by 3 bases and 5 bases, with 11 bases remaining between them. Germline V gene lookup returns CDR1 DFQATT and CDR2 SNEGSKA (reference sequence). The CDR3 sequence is CSASLSWDQPQHF. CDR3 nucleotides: TGCAGTGCTAGTTTAAGTTGGGATCAGCCCCAGCATTTT.

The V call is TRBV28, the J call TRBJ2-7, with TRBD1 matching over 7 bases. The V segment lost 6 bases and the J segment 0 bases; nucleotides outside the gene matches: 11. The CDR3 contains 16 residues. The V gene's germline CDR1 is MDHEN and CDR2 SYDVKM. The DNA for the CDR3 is TGTGCCAGCAGAACACAGGGACAGCTCTACTCCTACGAGCAGTACTTC. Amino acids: CASRTQGQLYSYEQYF.

The CDR3 spells CASREVAQETQYF. The CDR3 region has the DNA TGCGCCAGCAGGGAGGTGGCCCAGGAGACCCAGTACTTC. The rearrangement uses TRBV5-1 and TRBJ2-5; perhaps TRBD2 as D (5 bases). Trimming removed 5 bases at V and 5 bases at J, with 13 bases between. The germline gives CDR1 SGHRS, CDR2 YFSETQ. This CDR3 has 13 amino acids. The variable domain in full, with the rest retrieved from reference TRBV5-1 and TRBJ2-5, is KAGVTQTPRYLIKTRGQQVTLSCSPISGHRSVSWYQQTPGQGLQFLFEYFSETQRNKGNFPGRFSGRQFSNSRSEMNVSTLELGDSALYLCASREVAQETQYFGPGTRLLVL.

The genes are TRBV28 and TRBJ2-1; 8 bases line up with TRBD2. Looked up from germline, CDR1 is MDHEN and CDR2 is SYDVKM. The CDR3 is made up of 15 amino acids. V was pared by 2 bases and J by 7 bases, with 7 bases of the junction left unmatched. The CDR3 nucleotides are TGTGCCAGCAGTTTAGAAGGGACTAGGTGGAATGAGCAGTTCTTC. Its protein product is CASSLEGTRWNEQFF.

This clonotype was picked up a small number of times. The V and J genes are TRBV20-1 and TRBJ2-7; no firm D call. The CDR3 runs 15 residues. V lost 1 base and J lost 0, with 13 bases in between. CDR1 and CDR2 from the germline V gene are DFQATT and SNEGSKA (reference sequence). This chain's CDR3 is CSARGGERISYEQYF. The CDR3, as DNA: TGCAGTGCTAGAGGTGGCGAGAGAATCTCCTACGAGCAGTACTTC.

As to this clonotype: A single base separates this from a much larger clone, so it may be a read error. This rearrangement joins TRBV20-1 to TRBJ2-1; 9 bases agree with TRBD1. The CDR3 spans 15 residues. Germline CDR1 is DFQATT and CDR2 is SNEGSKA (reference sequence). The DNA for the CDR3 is TGCAGTGCTAGACCGCCCGGGACAGGGAACAATGAGCAGTCCTTC. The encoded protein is CSARPPGTGNNEQSF.

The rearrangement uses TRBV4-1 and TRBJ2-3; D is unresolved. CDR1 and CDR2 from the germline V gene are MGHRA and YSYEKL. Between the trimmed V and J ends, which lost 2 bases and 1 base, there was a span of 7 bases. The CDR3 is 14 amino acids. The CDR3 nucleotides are TGCGCCAGCAGCCAACCTTCAGGCACAGATACGCAGTATTTT. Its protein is CASSQPSGTDTQYF.

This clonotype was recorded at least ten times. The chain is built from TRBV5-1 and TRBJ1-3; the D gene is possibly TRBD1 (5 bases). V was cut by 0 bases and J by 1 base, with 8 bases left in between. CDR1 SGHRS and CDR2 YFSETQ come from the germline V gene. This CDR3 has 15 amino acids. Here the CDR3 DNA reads TGCGCCAGCAGCTTGGCGGGGGGGTCTGGAAACACCATATATTTT. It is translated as CASSLAGGSGNTIYF.

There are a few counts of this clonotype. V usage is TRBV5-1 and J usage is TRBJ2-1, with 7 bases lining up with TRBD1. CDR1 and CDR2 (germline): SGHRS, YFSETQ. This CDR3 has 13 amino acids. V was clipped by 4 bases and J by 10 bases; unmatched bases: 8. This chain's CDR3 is CASSGGQAAEQFF. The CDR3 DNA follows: TGCGCCAGCAGCGGAGGACAGGCGGCGGAGCAGTTCTTC. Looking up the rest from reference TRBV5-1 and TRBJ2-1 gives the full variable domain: KAGVTQTPRYLIKTRGQQVTLSCSPISGHRSVSWYQQTPGQGLQFLFEYFSETQRNKGNFPGRFSGRQFSNSRSEMNVSTLELGDSALYLCASSGGQAAEQFFGPGTRLTVL.

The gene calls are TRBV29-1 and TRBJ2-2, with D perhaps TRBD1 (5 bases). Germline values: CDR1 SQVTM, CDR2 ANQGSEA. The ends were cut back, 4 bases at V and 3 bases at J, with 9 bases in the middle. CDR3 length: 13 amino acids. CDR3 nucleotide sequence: TGCAGCGTTGCAGGGATCGACACCGGGGAGCTGTTTTTT. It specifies CSVAGIDTGELFF.

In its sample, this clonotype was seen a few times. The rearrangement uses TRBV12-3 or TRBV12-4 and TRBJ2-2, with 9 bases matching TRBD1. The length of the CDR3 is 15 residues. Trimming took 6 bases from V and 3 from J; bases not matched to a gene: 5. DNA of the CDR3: TGTGCCAGCAGCCCCACAGGGGGCTACACCGGGGAGCTGTTTTTT. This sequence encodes CASSPTGGYTGELFF.

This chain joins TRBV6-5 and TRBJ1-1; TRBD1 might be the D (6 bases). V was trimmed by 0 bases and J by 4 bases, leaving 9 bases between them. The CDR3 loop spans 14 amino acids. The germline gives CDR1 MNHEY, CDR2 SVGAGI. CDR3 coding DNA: TGTGCCAGCAGTTACTCAGGGGGGACCACTGAAGCTTTCTTT. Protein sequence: CASSYSGGTTEAFF.

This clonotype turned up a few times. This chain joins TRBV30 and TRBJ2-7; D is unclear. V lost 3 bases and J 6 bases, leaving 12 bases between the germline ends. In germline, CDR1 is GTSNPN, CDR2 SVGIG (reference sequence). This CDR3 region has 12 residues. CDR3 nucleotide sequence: TGTGCCTGGAGGTCGGTCCGGGCCGAGCAGTACTTC. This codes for CAWRSVRAEQYF.

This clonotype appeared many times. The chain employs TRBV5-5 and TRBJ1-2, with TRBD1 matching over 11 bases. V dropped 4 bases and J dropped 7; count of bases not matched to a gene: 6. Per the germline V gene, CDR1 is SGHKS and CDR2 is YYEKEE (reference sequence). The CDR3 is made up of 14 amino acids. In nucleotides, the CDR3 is TGTGCCAGCAGCGGACAGGGGGCGATGGGTGGCTACACCTTC. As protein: CASSGQGAMGGYTF.

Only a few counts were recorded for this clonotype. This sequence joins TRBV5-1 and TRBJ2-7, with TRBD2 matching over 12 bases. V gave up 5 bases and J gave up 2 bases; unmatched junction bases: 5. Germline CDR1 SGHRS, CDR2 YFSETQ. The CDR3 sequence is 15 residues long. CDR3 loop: CASRRTSGETYEQYF. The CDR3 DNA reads TGCGCCAGCAGACGGACTAGCGGGGAGACCTACGAGCAGTACTTC.

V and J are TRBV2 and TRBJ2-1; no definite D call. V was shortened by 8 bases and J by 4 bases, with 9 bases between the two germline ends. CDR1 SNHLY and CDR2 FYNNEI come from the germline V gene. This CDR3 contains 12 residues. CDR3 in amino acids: CASPTGYNEQFF. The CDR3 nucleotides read TGTGCCAGCCCAACCGGGTACAATGAGCAGTTCTTC.

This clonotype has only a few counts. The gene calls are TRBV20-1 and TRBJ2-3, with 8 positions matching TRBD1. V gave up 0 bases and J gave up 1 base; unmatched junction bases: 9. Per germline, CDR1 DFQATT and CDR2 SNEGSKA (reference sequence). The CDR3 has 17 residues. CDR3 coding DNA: TGCAGTGCTAGAGATCACCAGGGGGCTTGGGGCACAGATACGCAGTATTTT. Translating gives CSARDHQGAWGTDTQYF.

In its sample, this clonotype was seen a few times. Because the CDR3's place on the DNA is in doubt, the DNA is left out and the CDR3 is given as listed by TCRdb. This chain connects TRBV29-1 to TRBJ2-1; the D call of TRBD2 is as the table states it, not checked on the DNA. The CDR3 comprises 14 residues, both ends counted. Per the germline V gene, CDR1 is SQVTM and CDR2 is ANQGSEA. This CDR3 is CSVERAPWDEQFFF.

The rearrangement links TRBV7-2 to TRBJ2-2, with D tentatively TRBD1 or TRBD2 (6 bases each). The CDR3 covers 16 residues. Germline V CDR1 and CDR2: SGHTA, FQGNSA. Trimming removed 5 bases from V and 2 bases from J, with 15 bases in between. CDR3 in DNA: TGTGCCAGCAGCGCCGCGGGGACACTAAACACCGGGGAGCTGTTTTTT. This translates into CASSAAGTLNTGELFF.

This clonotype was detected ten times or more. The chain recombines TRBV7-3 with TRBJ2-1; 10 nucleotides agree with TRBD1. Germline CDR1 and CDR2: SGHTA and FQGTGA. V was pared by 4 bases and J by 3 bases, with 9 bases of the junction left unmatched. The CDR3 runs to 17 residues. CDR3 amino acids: CASSSSGTGAGYNEQFF. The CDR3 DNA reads TGTGCCAGCAGCTCTTCCGGGACAGGGGCCGGCTACAATGAGCAGTTCTTC.

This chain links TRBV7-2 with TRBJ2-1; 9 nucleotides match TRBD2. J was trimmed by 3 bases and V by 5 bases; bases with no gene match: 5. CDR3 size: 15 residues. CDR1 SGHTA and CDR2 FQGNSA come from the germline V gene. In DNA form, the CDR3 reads TGTGCCAGCAGCCCACAGCGGGGGGACTACAATGAGCAGTTCTTC. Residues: CASSPQRGDYNEQFF.

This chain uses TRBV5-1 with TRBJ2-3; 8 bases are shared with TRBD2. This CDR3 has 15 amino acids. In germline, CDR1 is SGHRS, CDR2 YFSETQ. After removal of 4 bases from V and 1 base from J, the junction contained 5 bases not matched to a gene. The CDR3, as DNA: TGCGCCAGCAGCCCCCAAGCGGGAGGCACAGATACGCAGTATTTT. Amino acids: CASSPQAGGTDTQYF.

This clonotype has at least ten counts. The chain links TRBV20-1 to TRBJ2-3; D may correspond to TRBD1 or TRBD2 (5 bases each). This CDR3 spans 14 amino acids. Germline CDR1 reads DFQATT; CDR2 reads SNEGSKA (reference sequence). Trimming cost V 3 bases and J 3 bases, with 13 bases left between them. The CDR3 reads CSASGVGETDTQYF. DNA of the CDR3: TGCAGTGCTAGTGGCGTGGGGGAGACAGATACGCAGTATTTT.

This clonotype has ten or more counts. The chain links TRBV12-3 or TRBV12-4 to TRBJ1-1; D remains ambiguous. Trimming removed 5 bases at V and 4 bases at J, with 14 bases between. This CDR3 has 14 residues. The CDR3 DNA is TGTGCCAGCAGTCACTCAGGAGATGGCACTGAAGCTTTCTTT. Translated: CASSHSGDGTEAFF.

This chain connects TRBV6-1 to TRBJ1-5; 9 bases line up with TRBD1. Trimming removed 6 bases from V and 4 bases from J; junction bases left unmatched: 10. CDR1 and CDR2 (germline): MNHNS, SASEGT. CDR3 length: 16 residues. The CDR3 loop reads CASRRTGDLRNQPQHF. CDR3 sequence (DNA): TGTGCCAGCAGGAGGACAGGGGATCTTCGAAATCAGCCCCAGCATTTT.

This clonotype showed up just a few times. The CDR3 DNA sequence: TGTGCCATCCGGCCGGGAGTCCACCAGGGGACCCAGTACTTC. Translation gives CAIRPGVHQGTQYF. The V and J genes are TRBV21-1 and TRBJ2-5; TRBD1, the table's D call, lacks a check against the DNA. TRBV21-1 is a pseudogene segment. The CDR3 contains 14 residues.

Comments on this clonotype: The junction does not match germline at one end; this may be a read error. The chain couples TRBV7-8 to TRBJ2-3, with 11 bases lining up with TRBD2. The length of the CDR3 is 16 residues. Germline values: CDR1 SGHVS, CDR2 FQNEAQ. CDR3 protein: CASRSRGLAATDTRYF. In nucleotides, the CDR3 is TGTGCCAGCAGGTCCCGGGGACTAGCGGCCACAGATACGCGGTATTTT.

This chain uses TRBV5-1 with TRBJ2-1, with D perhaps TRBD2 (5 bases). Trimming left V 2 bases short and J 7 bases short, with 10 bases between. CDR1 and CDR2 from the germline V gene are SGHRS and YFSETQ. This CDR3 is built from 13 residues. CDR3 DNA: TGCGCCAGCAGCTTAGAGGTAGCGAATGAGCAGTTCTTC. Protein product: CASSLEVANEQFF.

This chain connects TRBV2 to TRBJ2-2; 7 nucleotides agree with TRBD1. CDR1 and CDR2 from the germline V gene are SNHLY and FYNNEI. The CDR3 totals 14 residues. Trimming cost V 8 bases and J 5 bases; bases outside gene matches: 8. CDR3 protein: CASERGRGTGELFF. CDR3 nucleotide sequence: TGTGCCAGCGAAAGGGGGCGAGGAACCGGGGAGCTGTTTTTT.